A selection of T cell receptor beta chains follows, all from one sample in a study of cytomegalovirus exposure and HLA in healthy donors. Profiling relied on immunoSEQ multiplex PCR, and the TCRdb table lists in-frame clones only, not all of them. The sample has some 120,000 clones; under 85% are singletons. Sequencing was performed on PBMCs. The source is a man aged 18 to 30 in good health and CMV-seropositive. CDR3s leave out the opening cysteine and the closing phenylalanine or tryptophan. Clone sizes are given selectively: once, few, many, or a class where the clone is expanded.

>TRBV10-3|.
AISPIKVVAGGSWTQY
>TRBV19|.
ASSILEGSCGYT
>TRBV7-8|once
ASSLAGAEAF
>TRBV7-6|.
ASSLYGQGNTEAF
>TRBV5-1|.
ASSLEAGETQY
>TRBV5-4|.
ASSLVGGSNEQF
>TRBV6-1|few
ASSVIPGQGGTEAF
>TRBV4-2|few
ASSPLEGQGRRAGYT
>TRBV7-9|.
ASSLEQASSYGYT
>TRBV2|.
ASSLSGWAGELF
>TRBV4-2|.
ASSQGRTSGSDTQY
>TRBV5-4|.
ASSGSETSGRSGTDTQY
>TRBV19|.
ASRHSLAENNEQF
>TRBV7-2|.
ASSLNPGLSDNEQF
>TRBV7-3|.
ASSMDKGTEAF
>TRBV28|few
ASLGRQGIYGYT
>TRBV28|.
ASSSPGHLYEQY
>TRBV25-1|.
ASSEFFTRSTGDGYT
>TRBV28|.
ASRKAGNQPQH
>TRBV18|.
ASSGNSYMNTEAS
>TRBV18|.
ASSPQGSGYT
>TRBV20-1|.
SALGTSEQY
>TRBV28|few
ASSFRGPQY
>TRBV19|once
ASSIAGGAYEQY
>TRBV28|.
ASSEIGGGQF
>TRBV6-1|.
ASSELSHGLHQPQH
>TRBV28|few
ASSSFGQEPAEKLF
>TRBV7-8|.
ASSLEPPAGWYEQY
>TRBV9|.
ASSDPDTEQF
>TRBV5-5|.
ASSLTGGRGQPQH
>TRBV7-6|.
ASSLDGTPDATNEKLF
>TRBV27|few
ASSLTLAGVNEQF
>TRBV19|.
ASSIYHTSDYGYT
>TRBV7-6|.
ASKRSYNSPLH
>TRBV11-2|.
ASSSWDRRYQETQY
>TRBV19|.
ASSLRQGATEAF
>TRBV5-4|.
ASSFALAETTGELF
>TRBV19|.
ASRQGQYEQY
>TRBV29-1|.
STSGRTQETQY
>TRBV6-1|.
ASSAGPGGNRGRAGNTIY
>TRBV6-5|.
AVSEGGIVLTEQY
>TRBV19|few
ASSDRTVEYQPQH
>TRBV10-3|.
AISGGLDTEAF
>TRBV27|once
ASRSHSGNTIY
>TRBV5-1|few
ASSLDQGRGYT
>TRBV11-2|.
ASRGIGDKRYSGANVLT
>TRBV10-3|.
AISSLQAGGYT
>TRBV5-6|.
ASSLAAGNPASGDSPLH
>TRBV5-6|.
ASSARPQGPTEAF
>TRBV7-9|.
ASSLLGVTTEAF
>TRBV30|.
AWSSGQVGRQY
>TRBV6-1|.
ASSDLAGFTGELF
>TRBV7-3|few
ASSGGLYTDTQY